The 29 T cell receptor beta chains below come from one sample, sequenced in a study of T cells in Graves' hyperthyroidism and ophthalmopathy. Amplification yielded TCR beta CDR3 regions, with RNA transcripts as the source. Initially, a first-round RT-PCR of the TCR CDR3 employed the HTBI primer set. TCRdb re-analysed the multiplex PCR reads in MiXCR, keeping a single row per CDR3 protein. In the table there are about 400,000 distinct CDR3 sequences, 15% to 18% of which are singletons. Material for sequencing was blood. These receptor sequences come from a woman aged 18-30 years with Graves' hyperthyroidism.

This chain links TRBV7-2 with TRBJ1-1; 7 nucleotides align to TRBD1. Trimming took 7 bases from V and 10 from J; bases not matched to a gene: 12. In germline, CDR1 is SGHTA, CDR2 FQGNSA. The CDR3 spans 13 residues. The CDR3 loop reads CASNPDRMDAAFF. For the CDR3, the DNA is TGTGCCAGCAACCCGGACAGGATGGATGCAGCTTTCTTT.

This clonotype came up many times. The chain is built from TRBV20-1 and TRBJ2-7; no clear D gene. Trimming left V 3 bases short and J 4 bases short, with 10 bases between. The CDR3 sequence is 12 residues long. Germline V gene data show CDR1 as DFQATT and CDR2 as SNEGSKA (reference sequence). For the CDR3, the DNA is TGCAGTGCTAGCCCCGCCGAATACGAGCAGTACTTC. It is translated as CSASPAEYEQYF.

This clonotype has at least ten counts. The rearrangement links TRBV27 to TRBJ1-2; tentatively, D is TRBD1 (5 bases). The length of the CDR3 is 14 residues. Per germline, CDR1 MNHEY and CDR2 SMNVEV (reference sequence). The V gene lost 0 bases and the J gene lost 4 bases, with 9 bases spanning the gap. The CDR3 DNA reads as TGTGCCAGCAGTTTATCCGGGGGTATCTATGGCTACACCTTC. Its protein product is CASSLSGGIYGYTF.

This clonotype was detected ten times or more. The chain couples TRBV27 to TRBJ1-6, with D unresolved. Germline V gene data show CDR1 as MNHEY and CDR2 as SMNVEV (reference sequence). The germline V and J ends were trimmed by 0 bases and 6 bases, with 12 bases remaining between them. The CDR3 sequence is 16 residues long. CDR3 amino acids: CASSLSKGSINSPLHF. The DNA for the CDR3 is TGTGCCAGCAGTTTATCGAAGGGTTCGATTAATTCACCCCTCCACTTT.

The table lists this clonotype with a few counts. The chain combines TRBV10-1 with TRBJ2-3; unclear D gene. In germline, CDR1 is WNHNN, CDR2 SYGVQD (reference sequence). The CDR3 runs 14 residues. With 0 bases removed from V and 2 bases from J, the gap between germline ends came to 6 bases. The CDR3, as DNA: TGCGCCAGCAGTGAGTCACACCTCACAGATACGCAGTATTTT. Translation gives CASSESHLTDTQYF.

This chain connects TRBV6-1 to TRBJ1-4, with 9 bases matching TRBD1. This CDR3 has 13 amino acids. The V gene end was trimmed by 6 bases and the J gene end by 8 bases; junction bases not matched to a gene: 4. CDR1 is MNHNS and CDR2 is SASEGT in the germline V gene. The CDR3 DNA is TGTGCCAGCAGAGGGGACAGGGCCGAAAAACTGTTTTTT. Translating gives CASRGDRAEKLFF.

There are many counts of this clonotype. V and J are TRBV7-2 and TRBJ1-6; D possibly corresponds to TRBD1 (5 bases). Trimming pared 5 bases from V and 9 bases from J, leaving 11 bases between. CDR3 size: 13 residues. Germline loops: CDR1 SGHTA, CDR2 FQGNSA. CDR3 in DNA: TGTGCCAGCAGCCTCGACAGCCCTTCACCCCTCCACTTT. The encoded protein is CASSLDSPSPLHF.

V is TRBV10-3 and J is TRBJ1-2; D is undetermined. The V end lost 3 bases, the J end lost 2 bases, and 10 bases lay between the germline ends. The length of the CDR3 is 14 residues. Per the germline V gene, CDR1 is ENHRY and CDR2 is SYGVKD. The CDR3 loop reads CAISDQALNYGYTF. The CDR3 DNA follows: TGTGCCATCAGTGACCAGGCCCTAAACTATGGCTACACCTTC.

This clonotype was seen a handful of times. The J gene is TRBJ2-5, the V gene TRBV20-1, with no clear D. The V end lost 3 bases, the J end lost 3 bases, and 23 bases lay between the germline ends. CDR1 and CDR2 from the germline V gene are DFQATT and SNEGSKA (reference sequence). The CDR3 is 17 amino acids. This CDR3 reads CSASADVWGFSEETQYF. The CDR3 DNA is TGCAGTGCTAGTGCAGACGTTTGGGGTTTTTCTGAAGAGACCCAGTACTTC.

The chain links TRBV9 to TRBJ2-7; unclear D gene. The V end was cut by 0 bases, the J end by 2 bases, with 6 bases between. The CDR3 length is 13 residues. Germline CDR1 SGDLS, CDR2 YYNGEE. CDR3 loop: CASSVAPAYEQYF. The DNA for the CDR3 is TGTGCCAGCAGCGTAGCTCCCGCCTACGAGCAGTACTTC.

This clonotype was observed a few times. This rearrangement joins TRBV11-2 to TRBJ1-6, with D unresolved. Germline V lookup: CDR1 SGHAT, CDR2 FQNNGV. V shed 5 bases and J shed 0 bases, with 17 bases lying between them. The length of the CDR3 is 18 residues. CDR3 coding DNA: TGTGCCAGCAGCCAATGGTCAGCCAGCAGCTCCTATAATTCACCCCTCCACTTT. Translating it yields CASSQWSASSSYNSPLHF.

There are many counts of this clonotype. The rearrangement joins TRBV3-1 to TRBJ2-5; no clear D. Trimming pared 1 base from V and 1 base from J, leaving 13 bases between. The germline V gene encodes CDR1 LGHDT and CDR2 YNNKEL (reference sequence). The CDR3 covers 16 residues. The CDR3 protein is CASSQGQTGFQETQYF. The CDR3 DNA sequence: TGTGCCAGCAGCCAAGGCCAGACCGGATTCCAAGAGACCCAGTACTTC.

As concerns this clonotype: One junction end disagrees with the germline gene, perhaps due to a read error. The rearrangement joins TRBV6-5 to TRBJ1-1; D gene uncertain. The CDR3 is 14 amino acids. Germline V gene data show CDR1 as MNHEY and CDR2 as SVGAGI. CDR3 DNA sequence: TGTGCCAGCGGTTACCCCCTTTCCGGAACTGAAGCTTTCTTT. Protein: CASGYPLSGTEAFF.

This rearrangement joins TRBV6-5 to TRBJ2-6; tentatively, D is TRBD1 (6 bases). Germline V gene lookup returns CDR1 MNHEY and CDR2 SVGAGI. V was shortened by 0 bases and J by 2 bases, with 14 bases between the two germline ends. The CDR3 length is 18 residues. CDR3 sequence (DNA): TGTGCCAGCAGTTACTCGAGTACAGGGTCAACTGGGGCCAACGTCCTGACTTTC. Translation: CASSYSSTGSTGANVLTF.

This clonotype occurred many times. The CDR3 DNA reads TGTGCCAGCAGGGTCGACAGGGTTAGGTACAATGAGCAGTTCTTC. Translating it yields CASRVDRVRYNEQFF. The chain employs TRBV6-1 and TRBJ2-1; TRBD1 matches 7 bases. The CDR3 runs to 15 residues. V shed 6 bases, J shed 4 bases, and the junction held 9 bases outside the gene matches. Per the germline V gene, CDR1 is MNHNS and CDR2 is SASEGT.

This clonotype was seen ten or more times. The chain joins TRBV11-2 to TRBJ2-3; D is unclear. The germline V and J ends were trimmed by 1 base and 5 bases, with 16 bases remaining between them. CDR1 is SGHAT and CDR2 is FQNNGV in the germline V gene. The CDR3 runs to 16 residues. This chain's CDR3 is CASSLGPQPRVDTQYF. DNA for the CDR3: TGTGCCAGCAGCTTAGGTCCACAGCCGCGAGTAGATACGCAGTATTTT. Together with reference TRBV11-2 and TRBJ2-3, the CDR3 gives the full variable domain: EAGVAQSPRYKIIEKRQSVAFWCNPISGHATLYWYQQILGQGPKLLIQFQNNGVVDDSQLPKDRFSAERLKGVDSTLKIQPAKLEDSAVYLCASSLGPQPRVDTQYFGPGTRLTVL.

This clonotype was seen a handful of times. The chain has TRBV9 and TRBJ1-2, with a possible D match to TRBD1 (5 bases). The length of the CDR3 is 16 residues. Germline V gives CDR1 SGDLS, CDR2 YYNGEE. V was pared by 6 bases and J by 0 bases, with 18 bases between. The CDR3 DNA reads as TGTGCCAGCAACAAAGAAGGACACTCCTCTAACTATGGCTACACCTTC. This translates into CASNKEGHSSNYGYTF.

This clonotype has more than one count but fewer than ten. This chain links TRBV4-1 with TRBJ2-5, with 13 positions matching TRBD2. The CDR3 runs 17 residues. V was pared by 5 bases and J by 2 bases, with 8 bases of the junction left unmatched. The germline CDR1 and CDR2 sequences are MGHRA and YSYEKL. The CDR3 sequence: CASSFRLAGGHQETQYF. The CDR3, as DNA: TGCGCCAGCAGCTTCCGACTAGCGGGGGGTCATCAAGAGACCCAGTACTTC.

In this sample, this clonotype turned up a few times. CDR3 sequence: CSARPPGFFGAQYF. The CDR3 DNA sequence: TGCAGTGCTAGACCGCCAGGGTTCTTTGGAGCCCAGTACTTC. The rearrangement joins TRBV20-1 to TRBJ2-5; D might be TRBD1 (5 bases). The CDR3 is made up of 14 amino acids. V was pared by 2 bases and J by 9 bases, with 19 bases between. The germline CDR1 and CDR2 sequences are DFQATT and SNEGSKA (reference sequence).

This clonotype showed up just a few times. The CDR3 here is CASSYSAFWETQYF. The CDR3 DNA sequence: TGTGCCAGCAGTTACTCAGCGTTTTGGGAGACCCAGTACTTC. This sequence joins TRBV6-5 and TRBJ2-5, with no clear D. Germline lookup yields CDR1 MNHEY and CDR2 SVGAGI. This CDR3 spans 14 amino acids. V was clipped by 0 bases and J by 5 bases, with 10 bases between them.

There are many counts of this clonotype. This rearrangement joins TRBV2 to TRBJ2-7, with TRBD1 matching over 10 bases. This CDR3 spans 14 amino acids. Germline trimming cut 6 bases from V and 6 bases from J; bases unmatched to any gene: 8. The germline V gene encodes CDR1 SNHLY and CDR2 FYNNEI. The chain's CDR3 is CASRKDRGGIEQYF. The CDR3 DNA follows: TGTGCCAGCAGGAAGGACAGGGGGGGGATCGAGCAGTACTTC.

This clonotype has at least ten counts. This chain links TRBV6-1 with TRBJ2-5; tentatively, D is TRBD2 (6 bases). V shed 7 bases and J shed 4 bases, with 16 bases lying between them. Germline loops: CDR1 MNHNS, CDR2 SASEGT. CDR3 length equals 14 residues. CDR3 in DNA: TGTGCCAGCAAAGGAGGGATAGCGGTAGAGACCCAGTACTTC. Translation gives CASKGGIAVETQYF.

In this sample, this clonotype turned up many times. This CDR3 reads CASSFYTGRSYNEQFF. In nucleotides, the CDR3 is TGTGCCAGCAGTTTTTATACAGGGAGATCCTACAATGAGCAGTTCTTC. The J gene is TRBJ2-1, the V gene TRBV28; D perhaps matches TRBD1 (6 bases). The germline CDR1 and CDR2 sequences are MDHEN and SYDVKM. The germline V and J ends were trimmed by 3 bases and 1 base, with 13 bases remaining between them. This CDR3 has 16 amino acids.

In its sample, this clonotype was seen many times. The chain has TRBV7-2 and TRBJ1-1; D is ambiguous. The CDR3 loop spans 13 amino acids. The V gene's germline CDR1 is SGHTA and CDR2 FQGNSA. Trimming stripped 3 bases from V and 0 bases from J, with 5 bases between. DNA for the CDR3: TGTGCCAGCAGCTTGACACTGAACACTGAAGCTTTCTTT. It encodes CASSLTLNTEAFF.

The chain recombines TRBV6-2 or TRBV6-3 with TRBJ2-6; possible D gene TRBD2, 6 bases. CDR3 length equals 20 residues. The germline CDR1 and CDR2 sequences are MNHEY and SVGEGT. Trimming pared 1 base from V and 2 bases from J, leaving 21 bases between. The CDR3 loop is CASSYLGGGVGLAGANVLTF. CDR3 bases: TGTGCCAGCAGTTACTTAGGAGGAGGGGTTGGCCTCGCTGGGGCCAACGTCCTGACTTTC.

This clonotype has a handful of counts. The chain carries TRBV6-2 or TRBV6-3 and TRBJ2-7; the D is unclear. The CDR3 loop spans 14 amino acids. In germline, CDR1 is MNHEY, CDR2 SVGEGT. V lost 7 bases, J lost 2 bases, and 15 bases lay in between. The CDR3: CASNVAEGPYEQYF. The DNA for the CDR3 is TGTGCCAGCAACGTGGCAGAAGGGCCCTACGAGCAGTACTTC.

The CDR3 DNA sequence: TGCAGTGCTAGAGTGGGCTACGAGCAGTACTTC. This encodes CSARVGYEQYF. J is TRBJ2-7 and V is TRBV20-1; D call uncertain. The ends were cut back, 1 base at V and 3 bases at J, with 4 bases in the middle. This CDR3 is built from 11 residues. CDR1 DFQATT and CDR2 SNEGSKA come from the germline V gene (reference sequence).

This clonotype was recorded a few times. Written as DNA, the CDR3 is TGTGCCACCAGTGATTTGAATCAGCCCCAGCATTTT. It codes for CATSDLNQPQHF. V usage is TRBV24-1 and J usage is TRBJ1-5; D ambiguous. V gave up 0 bases and J gave up 4 bases, with 0 bases separating them. CDR1 is KGHDR and CDR2 is SFDVKD in the germline V gene. The CDR3 extends over 12 amino acids.

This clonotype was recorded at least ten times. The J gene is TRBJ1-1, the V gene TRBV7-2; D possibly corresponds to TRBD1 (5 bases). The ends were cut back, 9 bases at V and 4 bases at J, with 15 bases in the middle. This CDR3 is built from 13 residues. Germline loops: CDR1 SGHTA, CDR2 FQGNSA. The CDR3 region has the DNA TGTGCCAGTATTCGCAGGGTTGGCACTGAAGCTTTCTTT. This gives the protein CASIRRVGTEAFF.